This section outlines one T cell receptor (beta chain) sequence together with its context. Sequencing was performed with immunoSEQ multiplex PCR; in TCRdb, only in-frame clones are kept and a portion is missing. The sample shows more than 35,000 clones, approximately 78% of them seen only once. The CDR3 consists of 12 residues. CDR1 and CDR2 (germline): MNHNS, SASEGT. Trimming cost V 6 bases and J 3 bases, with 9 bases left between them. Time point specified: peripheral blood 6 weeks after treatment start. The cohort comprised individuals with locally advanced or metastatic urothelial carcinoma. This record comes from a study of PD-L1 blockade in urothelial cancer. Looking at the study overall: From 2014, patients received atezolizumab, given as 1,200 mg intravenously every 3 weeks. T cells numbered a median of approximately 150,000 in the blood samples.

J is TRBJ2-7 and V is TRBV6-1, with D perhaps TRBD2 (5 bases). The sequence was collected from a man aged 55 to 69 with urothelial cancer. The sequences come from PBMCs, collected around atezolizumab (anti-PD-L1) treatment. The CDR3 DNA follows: TGTGCCAGCAGCCTCGACTACTACGAGCAGTACTTC. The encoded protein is CASSLDYYEQYF.